This T cell receptor (beta chain) appears in the sequencing data of a study of OX40 agonist ivuxolimab in advanced cancers. The wider study: The dose-escalation group included hepatocellular carcinoma, melanoma, renal cell carcinoma and head and neck cancer. The study's findings and limits: Specificity for antigen went undetermined in the expanded peripheral T cells. Researchers report that CD8+ T cells had, on average, more expanded clones than CD4+. CD4+ and CD8+ blood T cells expanded clonally by week 6 at 0.1 to 3.0 mg/kg.

From germline, CDR1 is GTSNPN and CDR2 SVGIG (reference sequence). V was cut by 2 bases and J by 7 bases, with 14 bases left in between. The CDR3 sequence is 13 residues long. Worth noting for this clone: The antigen remains unidentified.

Sequencing was performed with immunoSEQ multiplex PCR; in TCRdb, only in-frame clones are kept and a portion is missing. The table shows tens of thousands of clones, with over 75% occurring only once. The clonotype originates from an adult with an advanced solid tumor such as melanoma, head and neck, liver or kidney cancer. The sample in question was CD4+ or CD8+ T cells sorted from blood, obtained in a trial of the OX40 agonist ivuxolimab. The chain carries TRBV30 and TRBJ1-2; perhaps TRBD1 as D (5 bases). The CDR3 is CAWSWAGASGYTF. CDR3 nucleotide sequence: TGTGCCTGGAGTTGGGCCGGGGCAAGTGGCTACACCTTC.